The source of this T cell receptor (beta chain) is a study of T-cell memory formation after mild COVID-19. Study background: Largely, TCR clusters stayed within a single donor. Findings and limits, study-wide: Researchers found some responding clones in pre-infection memory, a sign that cross-reactive memory joined.

This CDR3 is built from 15 residues. Germline-derived CDR1 and CDR2 are MGHRA and YSYEKL. Constant-segment primers served in 5'RACE that generated TCR alpha and TCR beta cDNA libraries bearing sample barcodes and UMIs. TCRdb ran MiXCR on the 5' RACE reads and lists one entry per CDR3 protein. The sample shows hundreds of thousands of distinct CDR3 sequences, 15% to 20% of them seen only once. This clonotype was seen a handful of times. Its antigen is as yet unknown. One end of the junction fails to match germline, which may point to a read error. V and J are TRBV4-1 and TRBJ2-5, with D possibly TRBD2 on 5 matching bases. Input material: PBMCs or a T cell subset sorted from them (not recorded which). The source of this sequence is an adult woman who had mild COVID-19 (a few samples of this study predate the infection). Cell type and time point are not known. CDR3 region: CASRQGPTSPETQYF. The CDR3 DNA reads TGCGCCAGCAGGCAAGGCCCTACTAGTCCGGAGACCCAGTACTTC.